These 21 T cell receptor beta chains originate from one sample sequenced in a study of blood T cell repertoires in COVID-19. Repertoires were generated with immunoSEQ multiplex PCR, while TCRdb's copy carries only in-frame clones and drops some. Among roughly 340,000 clones, 80% to 90% were seen once, and the ten largest hold roughly 2%. Source material: PBMCs or T cells enriched from blood (not recorded which). These receptors came from a man between 40 and 49 years old in a cohort exposed to, infected with or recovered from COVID-19 (not recorded which).

The chain links TRBV5-1 to TRBJ1-2; perhaps TRBD1 as D (6 bases). The CDR3 runs 12 residues. In germline, CDR1 is SGHRS, CDR2 YFSETQ. Deletions cut 2 bases from V and 6 bases from J, with 8 bases between. The CDR3 protein is CASSFSGDGYTF. CDR3 sequence (DNA): TGCGCCAGCAGCTTTTCAGGGGATGGCTACACCTTC.

The genes are TRBV2 and TRBJ2-3, with D possibly matching TRBD1 (5 bases). Trimming removed 7 bases at V and 2 bases at J, with 10 bases between. CDR3 length: 13 residues. CDR1 is SNHLY and CDR2 is FYNNEI in the germline V gene. The CDR3 nucleotides are TGTGCCAGCAACGCCAGGGCCACAGATACGCAGTATTTT. It encodes CASNARATDTQYF. The whole variable domain, remainder taken from reference TRBV2 and TRBJ2-3, is EPEVTQTPSHQVTQMGQEVILRCVPISNHLYFYWYRQILGQKVEFLVSFYNNEISEKSEIFDDQFSVERPDGSNFTLKIRSTKLEDSAMYFCASNARATDTQYFGPGTRLTVL.

This chain links TRBV21-1 with TRBJ1-4. TRBV21-1 is a known pseudogene. The CDR3 is 15 residues long. CDR3 nucleotides: TGTGCCAGCAGCAGAAATTTGAGGGGAGGGCTCGGGCTGTTTTTT. Translation gives CASSRNLRGGLGLFF.

V is TRBV5-1 and J is TRBJ2-4; 9 bases agree with TRBD1. V lost 0 bases and J lost 6; bases outside the gene matches: 10. Germline CDR1 and CDR2: SGHRS and YFSETQ. The CDR3 runs to 17 residues. CDR3 nucleotide sequence: TGCGCCAGCAGCTTGGTCCCCAACAGGGGGCGAGGAAACATTCAGTACTTC. Its translation: CASSLVPNRGRGNIQYF.

This CDR3 is CASSITGYTEAFF. The CDR3 nucleotides are TGTGCCAGCAGCATTACAGGGTACACTGAAGCTTTCTTT. The chain recombines TRBV2 with TRBJ1-1; D may be TRBD1 (6 bases). This CDR3 has 13 residues. The V end lost 6 bases, the J end lost 3 bases, and 11 bases lay between the germline ends. Germline loops: CDR1 SNHLY, CDR2 FYNNEI.

The V call is TRBV18, the J call TRBJ2-7, with 13 nucleotides matching TRBD2. Germline trimming cut 0 bases from V and 7 bases from J; bases unmatched to any gene: 6. The CDR3 has 16 residues. Looked up from germline, CDR1 is KGHSH and CDR2 is LQKENI. In nucleotides, the CDR3 is TGTGCCAGCTCACCACCGGGACTAGCGGGACGGGGAGAGCAGTACTTC. Translated: CASSPPGLAGRGEQYF.

J is TRBJ1-1 and V is TRBV5-1; D may be TRBD1 (6 bases). CDR3 length: 13 amino acids. Germline assignment: CDR1 SGHRS and CDR2 YFSETQ. Trimming left V 4 bases short and J 5 bases short, with 12 bases between. The CDR3 DNA reads TGCGCCAGCAGCGGGGCAGGGGTTACTGAAGCTTTCTTT. Translated: CASSGAGVTEAFF. The variable domain in full, completed from reference TRBV5-1 and TRBJ1-1, reads KAGVTQTPRYLIKTRGQQVTLSCSPISGHRSVSWYQQTPGQGLQFLFEYFSETQRNKGNFPGRFSGRQFSNSRSEMNVSTLELGDSALYLCASSGAGVTEAFFGQGTRLTVV.

The chain links TRBV11-2 to TRBJ2-1, with D maybe TRBD2 (6 bases). There are 15 residues in the CDR3. V lost 5 bases and J 7 bases, leaving 18 bases between the germline ends. Looked up from germline, CDR1 is SGHAT and CDR2 is FQNNGV. In DNA, the CDR3 is TGTGCCAGCAGCCCACCGGGACTGGGAAAAAATGAGCAGTTCTTC. Translation gives CASSPPGLGKNEQFF.

V and J are TRBV11-2 and TRBJ2-3, with TRBD2 matching over 8 bases. Germline trimming cut 2 bases from V and 1 base from J; bases unmatched to any gene: 8. The CDR3 length is 17 residues. The V gene's germline CDR1 is SGHAT and CDR2 FQNNGV. CDR3 sequence: CASSLRGGPTGTDTQYF. In DNA form, the CDR3 reads TGTGCCAGCAGCTTACGGGGGGGTCCTACAGGCACAGATACGCAGTATTTT.

A single count supports this clone. This sequence joins TRBV3-1 (or the pseudogene TRBV3-2) and TRBJ2-1; 11 nucleotides line up with TRBD2. Germline V gene data show CDR1 as LGHDT and CDR2 as YNNKEL (reference sequence). With V trimmed by 4 bases and J by 6 bases, 5 bases remained unmatched. This CDR3 comprises 15 residues. CDR3 amino acids: CASSLLAGASNEQFF. The CDR3 DNA follows: TGTGCCAGCAGCCTACTAGCGGGAGCCTCCAATGAGCAGTTCTTC.

A remark on this clone: The sample has other DNA sequences that encode this CDR3 too. The chain employs TRBV19 and TRBJ1-2; D is ambiguous. The germline V gene encodes CDR1 LNHDA and CDR2 SQIVND (reference sequence). V gave up 3 bases and J gave up 5 bases, with 10 bases separating them. The CDR3 runs 13 residues. CDR3 sequence: CASSISQNYGYTF. The CDR3 bases are TGTGCCAGTAGTATTTCGCAGAATTATGGCTACACCTTC.

This clone was observed a handful of times. The chain links TRBV6-5 to TRBJ1-1; the D is unclear. V was pared by 5 bases and J by 2 bases, with 9 bases between. This CDR3 is 13 amino acids long. The germline V gene has CDR1 MNHEY and CDR2 SVGAGI. CDR3 sequence: CASSRRQNTEAFF. The DNA of the CDR3 is TGTGCCAGCAGTAGAAGACAAAACACTGAAGCTTTCTTT.

The chain links TRBV11-2 to TRBJ1-1; TRBD1 aligns across 7 bases. This CDR3 spans 16 amino acids. Trimming removed 6 bases from V and 0 bases from J; junction bases left unmatched: 10. Germline CDR1 is SGHAT and CDR2 is FQNNGV. The DNA of the CDR3 is TGTGCCAGCAGGTTTAGGGGACAGAGGATGAACACTGAAGCTTTCTTT. This encodes CASRFRGQRMNTEAFF.

A single count supports this clone. V gene TRBV10-2 combines with J gene TRBJ1-1; the D gene is possibly TRBD1 (5 bases). This CDR3 spans 15 amino acids. Germline V gene sequence: CDR1 WSHSY, CDR2 SAAADI. Trimming left V 0 bases short and J 1 base short, with 9 bases between. The chain's CDR3 is CASSESGGRNTEAFF. CDR3 coding DNA: TGCGCCAGCAGTGAGTCGGGGGGTAGGAACACTGAAGCTTTCTTT.

This chain uses TRBV27 with TRBJ2-4; 8 bases agree with TRBD1. V shed 5 bases and J 6 bases; nucleotides not matched to a gene: 6. The CDR3 has 14 amino acids. The germline V gene encodes CDR1 MNHEY and CDR2 SMNVEV (reference sequence). Here the CDR3 reads CASSVTGGGNIQYF. As DNA, the CDR3 is TGTGCCAGCAGTGTAACAGGGGGTGGAAACATTCAGTACTTC.

The chain joins TRBV9 to TRBJ2-5, with 8 bases fitting TRBD1. This CDR3 has 15 amino acids. V lost 0 bases and J lost 5; bases outside the gene matches: 6. Germline V gene data show CDR1 as SGDLS and CDR2 as YYNGEE. CDR3: CASSVGRDRTETQYF. CDR3 in DNA: TGTGCCAGCAGCGTAGGGAGGGACAGGACGGAGACCCAGTACTTC.

This rearrangement joins TRBV5-4 to TRBJ1-2; no clear D. The ends were cut back, 0 bases at V and 1 base at J, with 7 bases in the middle. Germline V gene lookup returns CDR1 SGHNT and CDR2 YYREEE (reference sequence). The CDR3 totals 14 residues. CDR3 sequence reads: CASSLVGLNYGYTF. The CDR3 DNA reads as TGTGCCAGCAGCTTGGTGGGCCTTAACTATGGCTACACCTTC.

The chain recombines TRBV5-4 with TRBJ2-5, with D possibly being TRBD1 (6 bases). V was clipped by 5 bases and J by 1 base, with 12 bases between them. CDR3 size: 14 residues. Germline CDR1 is SGHNT and CDR2 is YYREEE (reference sequence). The CDR3 sequence: CASRGDILQETQYF. CDR3 coding DNA: TGTGCCAGCAGGGGGGACATCCTCCAAGAGACCCAGTACTTC.

The chain carries TRBV30 and TRBJ2-5; a weak D match, TRBD2 (5 bases). The CDR3 is 13 residues long. Trimming cost V 8 bases and J 1 base, with 14 bases left between them. CDR1 and CDR2 from the germline V gene are GTSNPN and SVGIG (reference sequence). The CDR3 DNA reads TGTGCCCTGGACGCGGGCTTCCAAGAGACCCAGTACTTC. Amino acids: CALDAGFQETQYF.

The chain employs TRBV5-1 and TRBJ1-1, with a weak D call TRBD1 (5 bases). Trimming stripped 2 bases from V and 9 bases from J, with 14 bases between. The CDR3 is 13 residues long. The germline gives CDR1 SGHRS, CDR2 YFSETQ. The CDR3 spells CASSFAGTDQAFF. The CDR3 DNA sequence: TGCGCCAGCAGCTTCGCGGGGACCGACCAAGCTTTCTTT. The variable domain in full, with the rest retrieved from reference TRBV5-1 and TRBJ1-1, is KAGVTQTPRYLIKTRGQQVTLSCSPISGHRSVSWYQQTPGQGLQFLFEYFSETQRNKGNFPGRFSGRQFSNSRSEMNVSTLELGDSALYLCASSFAGTDQAFFGQGTRLTVV.

The chain uses TRBV4-1 and TRBJ1-2; D possibly corresponds to TRBD1 (5 bases). Germline CDR1 is MGHRA and CDR2 is YSYEKL. V gave up 3 bases and J gave up 3 bases, with 11 bases separating them. CDR3 size: 14 residues. The CDR3 sequence is CASSHPIRDYGYTF. DNA for the CDR3: TGCGCCAGCAGCCACCCGATCAGGGACTATGGCTACACCTTC.